Given below is one T cell receptor beta chain in context. The data derive from a study of human versus mouse CDR3 diversity and MHC coevolution. For the study at large: Reported immunoSEQ sensitivity was one in 200,000 T cells, with reduced amplification bias.

Sequencing was performed with immunoSEQ multiplex PCR; in TCRdb, only in-frame clones are kept and a portion is missing. The table records about 77,000 clones, about nine tenths of them present only once. The V end lost 10 bases, the J end lost 6 bases, and 13 bases lay between the germline ends. Looked up from germline, CDR1 is SNHLY and CDR2 is FYNNEI. CDR3 length: 12 amino acids. This TCR was recovered from a person between 25 and 70 years old in good health. V usage is TRBV2 and J usage is TRBJ1-5, with a tentative D call TRBD1 (6 bases). Sequences were obtained from naive CD4+ T cells from blood. The subset denotes: CD45RO-negative CD62L-positive naive CD4 T cells. DNA of the CDR3: TGTGCCACCGGGGACAACTCTCAGCCCCAGCATTTT. Translating gives CATGDNSQPQHF.